This T cell receptor beta chain is from a study of T cells in Graves' hyperthyroidism and ophthalmopathy. The study enrolled patients aged 18 to 65 with newly diagnosed hyperthyroidism of under 2 months' duration. The study based diagnoses on clinical symptoms, serum thyroxine and TRAb, thyroid ultrasound and orbital computed tomography. The blood sample dates from first hyperthyroidism diagnosis, preceding any ophthalmopathy symptoms. It was RNA transcripts that yielded the amplified TCR beta CDR3 regions. During a first-round RT-PCR of the TCR CDR3, the HTBI primer set was used. One entry per CDR3 protein results from TCRdb running MiXCR on the multiplex PCR reads. Among approximately 370,000 distinct CDR3 sequences listed, approximately 18% were seen once. The germline gives CDR1 SGHDT, CDR2 YYEEEE. The V gene end was trimmed by 4 bases and the J gene end by 8 bases; junction bases not matched to a gene: 10. CDR3 length: 14 amino acids.

The sample taken for sequencing was blood. This clonotype was sampled from a woman aged 30 to 39 with Graves' hyperthyroidism that later progressed to Graves' ophthalmopathy. This chain links TRBV5-6 with TRBJ1-2, with 8 bases aligning to TRBD1. The CDR3 is CASSPDRVGHGYTF. In DNA, the CDR3 is TGTGCCAGCAGCCCGGACAGGGTGGGTCACGGCTACACCTTC. Together with reference TRBV5-6 and TRBJ1-2, the CDR3 gives the full variable domain: DAGVTQSPTHLIKTRGQQVTLRCSPKSGHDTVSWYQQALGQGPQFIFQYYEEEERQRGNFPDRFSGHQFPNYSSELNVNALLLGDSALYLCASSPDRVGHGYTFGSGTRLTVV.